The clone carrying this TCR beta chain was recorded many times. Its antigen is not identified. V lost 6 bases, J lost 12 bases, and 10 bases stayed unmatched. From germline, CDR1 is MNHEY and CDR2 SVGEGT. This CDR3 spans 13 amino acids. This sample is part of a study of CD8 T cells in ankylosing spondylitis. Whole-study results and caveats: Matched synovial fluid from ankylosing spondylitis patients was reported to be enriched for disease-linked clones. Ankylosing spondylitis blood seemed to carry a telltale TCR beta motif made of under 10 highly homologous variants. With a CD8+ phenotype, disease-linked clones were relatively rare in peripheral blood. Some motif variants had been reported before (in reactive arthritis synovial fluid and blood).

With molecular barcodes, quantitative 5'-RACE was used to make the TCR beta libraries. Using its own MiXCR run on the 5' RACE reads, TCRdb lists one record per CDR3 protein. This table holds more than 400,000 distinct CDR3 sequences, about 5.7% found once. This sequence joins TRBV6-2 or TRBV6-3 and TRBJ2-1; 8 bases fit TRBD1. Specimen: blood, either unsorted or a sorted T cell fraction (not recorded which). The receptor's source is a male donor with ankylosing spondylitis. The CDR3 DNA sequence: TGTGCCAGCAGGGGTCAATCCGGGACAGGGCAGTTCTTC. It is translated as CASRGQSGTGQFF.